This T cell receptor (beta chain) comes out of a study of T cell responses to AZD1222 COVID-19 vaccine. General study results and limits: At baseline, just five to seven AZD1222 recipients tested seropositive. As reported, nearly half of all spike-specific TCRs target variant regions that are unmutated.

This clone came up a few times. Its antigen is unknown. Some clones are missing from TCRdb's copy, which holds only in-frame ones; the method was immunoSEQ multiplex PCR. The sample lists 80,000 to 100,000 clones, 70% to 90% occurring once. This sample comprised peripheral blood, obtained 28 days after the second AZD1222 dose. The receptor comes from an adult who received the AZD1222 COVID-19 vaccine.

The CDR3 region has the DNA TGTGCCAGCAGCCGCAGGGGGGCAACCCTAAACATTCAGTACTTC. Translation gives CASSRRGATLNIQYF. The chain links TRBV7-2 to TRBJ2-4; TRBD1 is a possible D gene (7 bases). The CDR3 contains 15 residues. The germline V gene has CDR1 SGHTA and CDR2 FQGNSA. V lost 5 bases and J lost 6, with 17 bases in between.